This entry lists 5 T cell receptor beta chains sequenced from one sample in a study of control samples from healthy donors and cancer patients. Using immunoSEQ multiplex PCR, the repertoire was profiled, and TCRdb retains in-frame clones only, with some absent. The table includes tens of thousands of clones, around 91% detected once. Sequencing input: blood. The receptors come from a man aged 50 to 60 in good health.

This chain uses TRBV11-2 with TRBJ2-4; 15 bases are a match to TRBD2. Germline V gives CDR1 SGHAT, CDR2 FQNNGV. Unmatched junction bases numbered 4, after V lost 1 base and J lost 0 bases. The CDR3 extends over 19 amino acids. CDR3 protein: CASSLVGLAGGVAKNIQYF. CDR3 DNA: TGTGCCAGCAGCTTAGTCGGACTAGCGGGGGGGGTAGCCAAAAACATTCAGTACTTC.

This rearrangement joins TRBV14 to TRBJ2-7, with 9 bases identical to TRBD1. J lost 3 bases, V lost 1 base, and 4 bases had no gene match. Germline assignment: CDR1 SGHDN and CDR2 FVKESK. The CDR3 totals 15 residues. CDR3 sequence: CASSQVTGGGYEQYF. CDR3 coding DNA: TGTGCCAGCAGCCAAGTGACAGGGGGGGGCTACGAGCAGTACTTC. Complete variable domain (other parts from reference TRBV14 and TRBJ2-7): EAGVTQFPSHSVIEKGQTVTLRCDPISGHDNLYWYRRVMGKEIKFLLHFVKESKQDESGMPNNRFLAERTGGTYSTLKVQPAELEDSGVYFCASSQVTGGGYEQYFGPGTRLTVT.

The chain carries TRBV13 and TRBJ2-7, with 8 nucleotides matching TRBD1. Germline V gene sequence: CDR1 PRHDT, CDR2 FYEKMQ (reference sequence). V lost 4 bases, J lost 3 bases, and 5 bases stayed unmatched. CDR3 size: 14 residues. CDR3 nucleotide sequence: TGTGCCAGCAGCTCGGCGACAGGGGACTACGAGCAGTACTTC. Translating it yields CASSSATGDYEQYF.

This chain joins TRBV19 and TRBJ2-6, with unresolved D. The CDR3 sequence is 18 residues long. Germline lookup yields CDR1 LNHDA and CDR2 SQIVND (reference sequence). V was clipped by 3 bases and J by 0 bases, with 15 bases between them. The CDR3 spells CASSIPTSIRSGANVLTF. As DNA, the CDR3 is TGTGCCAGTAGTATCCCGACGTCCATCCGCTCTGGGGCCAACGTCCTGACTTTC.

The V and J genes are TRBV12-3 or TRBV12-4 and TRBJ2-7; 7 bases agree with TRBD1. There are 13 residues in the CDR3. V trimming: 6 bases; J trimming: 0 bases; junction bases outside the gene matches: 2. In nucleotides, the CDR3 is TGTGCCAGCAGAGGGGACAGCTCCTACGAGCAGTACTTC. Translated, it gives CASRGDSSYEQYF.